This T cell receptor (beta chain) comes out of a study of post-analysis software for immune sequencing data. Overall study: Several disease courses (relapsing-remitting, secondary progressive and progressive-relapsing) of multiple sclerosis were included. General study findings and limits: Strong co-clustering by F measure was evident for samples that had been prepared in the same batch. Controls had lower frequencies than patients of 4 or 5 TRBV segments, which included TRBV5-6, TRBV5-1 and TRBV20-1. Multiple sclerosis patients showed significantly lower normalized Chao1 diversity than controls did.

CDR1 is WSHSY and CDR2 is SAAADI in the germline V gene. CDR3 size: 15 residues. cDNA libraries for TCR beta contained unique molecular identifiers. Once roughly 0.9 to 10 million T cells were used, roughly 500,000 cDNA molecules resulted. TCRdb ran MiXCR on the PCR reads and lists one entry per CDR3 protein. The data contain hundreds of thousands of distinct CDR3 sequences, roughly two fifths of them singletons. As regards this clonotype: Its antigen is not identified. An end of the junction differs from the germline gene, which may be a read error.

The V call is TRBV10-2, the J call TRBJ1-2; 11 bases line up with TRBD1. The source material was blood. The receptor was isolated from a girl aged 10 to 17 with multiple sclerosis. CDR3 coding DNA: TGCGCCGGCAGTGCTCGGGACAGGGGGAACTACGGCTACACCTTC. Translated: CAGSARDRGNYGYTF.